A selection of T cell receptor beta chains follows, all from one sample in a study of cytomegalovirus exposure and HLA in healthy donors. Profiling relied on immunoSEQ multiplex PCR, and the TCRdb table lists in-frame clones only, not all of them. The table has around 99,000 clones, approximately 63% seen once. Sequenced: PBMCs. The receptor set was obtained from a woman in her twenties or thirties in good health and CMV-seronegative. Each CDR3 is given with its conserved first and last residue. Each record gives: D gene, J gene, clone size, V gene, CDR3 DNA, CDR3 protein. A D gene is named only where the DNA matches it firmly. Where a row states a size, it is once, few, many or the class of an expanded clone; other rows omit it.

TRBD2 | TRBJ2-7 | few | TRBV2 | TGTGCCAGCATAGCGGGAGAAACCACCTACGAGCAGTACTTC | CASIAGETTYEQYF
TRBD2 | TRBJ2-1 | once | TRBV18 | TGTGCCAGCTCATCCACCGGGACTAGCTCCTACAATGAGCAGTTCTTC | CASSSTGTSSYNEQFF
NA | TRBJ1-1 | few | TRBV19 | TGTGCCAGTAGTTCCCCGGGGAGGGAAGCTTTCTTT | CASSSPGREAFF
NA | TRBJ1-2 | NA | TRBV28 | TGTGCCAGCAGCCGCGGGCTCCGGGGGGCCGGAGGTGGCTACACCTTC | CASSRGLRGAGGGYTF
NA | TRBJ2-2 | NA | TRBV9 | TGTGCCAGCAGTGGGGCCCACACCGGGGAGCTGTTTTTT | CASSGAHTGELFF
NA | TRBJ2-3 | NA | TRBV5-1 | TGCGCCAGCAGCTTAGTGGGAGCTAGCACAGATACGCAGTATTTT | CASSLVGASTDTQYF
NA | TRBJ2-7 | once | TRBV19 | TGTGCCACGCAAGGGGCCCTGGGCCTCTACGAGCAGTACTTC | CATQGALGLYEQYF
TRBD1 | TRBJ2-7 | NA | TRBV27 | TGTGCCAGCAGTCCCCGGGACAGACGGGAGCAGTACTTC | CASSPRDRREQYF
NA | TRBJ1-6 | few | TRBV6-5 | TGTGCCACCGGTTCACCCCTCCACTTT | CATGSPLHF
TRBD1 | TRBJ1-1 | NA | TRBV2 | TGTGCCAGCAGTTCCATAACAGGGGAGAAAGCTTTCTTT | CASSSITGEKAFF
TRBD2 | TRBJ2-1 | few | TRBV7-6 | TGTGCCAGCAGCTTAGGGGCGGGAGTCATATTAGGTGTTGAGCAGTTCTTC | CASSLGAGVILGVEQFF